The 17 T cell receptor beta chains below come from one sample, sequenced in a study of PD-L1 blockade in urothelial cancer. The time point here: pretreatment peripheral blood. Generated by immunoSEQ multiplex PCR, the TCRdb table keeps only in-frame clones and is missing some. Of about 55,000 clones in the sample, around 74% were seen once. The sequencing here drew on PBMCs, taken around atezolizumab (anti-PD-L1) treatment. The receptors were sampled from a man in his sixties or seventies with urothelial cancer.

The chain employs TRBV7-2 and TRBJ2-7; perhaps TRBD2 as D (6 bases). CDR1 and CDR2 from the germline V gene are SGHTA and FQGNSA. The CDR3 is 12 amino acids. V was pared by 6 bases and J by 3 bases, with 9 bases between. The CDR3 loop is CASRPAGYEQYF. The CDR3 nucleotides are TGTGCCAGCAGACCAGCGGGCTACGAGCAGTACTTC.

This rearrangement joins TRBV2 to TRBJ1-4, with 10 bases that match TRBD1. This CDR3 contains 15 residues. V dropped 8 bases and J dropped 8; count of bases not matched to a gene: 11. Germline V CDR1 and CDR2: SNHLY, FYNNEI. The CDR3 loop reads CASQFRTGGSEKLFF. The CDR3, as DNA: TGTGCCAGCCAATTTAGGACAGGGGGATCCGAAAAACTGTTTTTT.

Here the CDR3 DNA reads TGTGCTAGTGGTTTGTCACTAGCGGGCTCCTACAATGAGCAGTTCTTC. This translates into CASGLSLAGSYNEQFF. The chain carries TRBV12-5 and TRBJ2-1; 9 bases map to TRBD2. The CDR3 length is 16 residues. After removal of 2 bases from V and 0 bases from J, the junction contained 2 bases not matched to a gene. Germline V gives CDR1 LGHNT, CDR2 FRNRAP.

The chain employs TRBV19 and TRBJ1-1, with 7 bases aligning to TRBD1. Trimming took 3 bases from V and 0 from J; bases not matched to a gene: 10. The CDR3 totals 17 residues. Germline lookup yields CDR1 LNHDA and CDR2 SQIVND (reference sequence). CDR3 protein: CASSMWRGPGMNTEAFF. DNA of the CDR3: TGTGCCAGTAGTATGTGGAGGGGGCCAGGTATGAACACTGAAGCTTTCTTT.

The chain uses TRBV28 and TRBJ1-1; 9 nucleotides agree with TRBD1. CDR3 length: 17 amino acids. Germline V gene sequence: CDR1 MDHEN, CDR2 SYDVKM. V dropped 6 bases and J dropped 0; count of bases not matched to a gene: 11. CDR3 DNA: TGTGCCAGCAGCCTCGGGACAGGGTTTTTCATGAACACTGAAGCTTTCTTT. This gives the protein CASSLGTGFFMNTEAFF.

V is TRBV6-5 and J is TRBJ2-2; 7 positions agree with TRBD1. The germline V gene encodes CDR1 MNHEY and CDR2 SVGAGI. This CDR3 region has 15 residues. J gave up 1 base and V 5 bases, and 4 bases lay outside the gene matches. CDR3 DNA: TGTGCCAGCAGTCCAGGGGGAAAGAACACCGGGGAGCTGTTTTTT. This sequence encodes CASSPGGKNTGELFF.

This chain connects TRBV9 to TRBJ2-6; weak D call: TRBD2 (6 bases). The CDR3 is made up of 17 amino acids. Germline V gene sequence: CDR1 SGDLS, CDR2 YYNGEE. Trimming stripped 0 bases from V and 0 bases from J, with 10 bases between. The CDR3 loop is CASSVGSGSSGANVLTF. In DNA form, the CDR3 reads TGTGCCAGCAGCGTAGGGTCCGGGAGCTCTGGGGCCAACGTCCTGACTTTC.

J is TRBJ1-4 and V is TRBV5-1; D perhaps matches TRBD1 (6 bases). This CDR3 region has 16 residues. CDR1 and CDR2 (germline): SGHRS, YFSETQ. V lost 4 bases to trimming and J lost 5 bases, with 18 bases between them. The CDR3 DNA reads as TGCGCCAGCAGCCCGACGATCGGGGGGCTGAATGAAAAACTGTTTTTT. This encodes CASSPTIGGLNEKLFF.

The chain couples TRBV23-1 to TRBJ1-1, with unresolved D. TRBV23-1 is an open reading frame whose function is uncertain. Trimming shortened V by 3 bases and J by 4 bases, and 9 bases separated the two germline ends. The CDR3 covers 13 residues. The CDR3 sequence is CASSHGRPTEAFF. The CDR3 DNA reads as TGCGCCAGCAGTCATGGCAGGCCCACTGAAGCTTTCTTT.

The chain uses TRBV5-8 and TRBJ2-7; TRBD2 matches at 8 bases. There are 15 residues in the CDR3. J lost 3 bases, V lost 4 bases, and 9 bases had no gene match. CDR1 and CDR2 (germline): SGHTS, YDEGEE. The CDR3 is CASSPGGGGNYEQYF. The DNA for the CDR3 is TGTGCCAGCAGCCCGGGAGGGGGGGGGAACTACGAGCAGTACTTC.

DNA for the CDR3: TGTGCCAGCAGCCGAGTTCCTAGCTCTGGAAACACCATATATTTT. Its translation is CASSRVPSSGNTIYF. The chain combines TRBV7-2 with TRBJ1-3, with D unclear. CDR1 and CDR2 from the germline V gene are SGHTA and FQGNSA. The CDR3 runs 15 residues. V was clipped by 5 bases and J by 0 bases, with 11 bases between them.

The rearrangement links TRBV29-1 to TRBJ1-2; weak D call: TRBD1 (6 bases). In germline, CDR1 is SQVTM, CDR2 ANQGSEA. V shed 0 bases and J shed 7 bases, with 15 bases lying between them. The CDR3 is 14 residues long. The CDR3 coding sequence is TGCAGCGTTGAAGAGGGAACCGGGGGGCCTGGCTACACCTTC. Protein product: CSVEEGTGGPGYTF.

This clone has a handful of counts. CDR3 DNA: TGTGCCAGCTCACGGACAAGGGATCAGCCCCAGCATTTT. Translated, it gives CASSRTRDQPQHF. V and J are TRBV18 and TRBJ1-5, with D perhaps TRBD1 (5 bases). Germline CDR1 and CDR2: KGHSH and LQKENI. The CDR3 has 13 residues. The V gene lost 4 bases and the J gene lost 5 bases, with 9 bases spanning the gap.

As to this clone: Other nucleotide sequences in the sample specify the same CDR3. The chain links TRBV20-1 to TRBJ2-5; D not certain. Germline CDR1 DFQATT, CDR2 SNEGSKA (reference sequence). Trimming took 0 bases from V and 4 from J, leaving 3 bases between them. CDR3 length equals 11 residues. CDR3 residues: CSARDLETQYF. In DNA, the CDR3 is TGCAGTGCTAGAGACCTAGAGACCCAGTACTTC.

The chain links TRBV19 to TRBJ2-1; TRBD2 matches 10 bases. Germline trimming cut 5 bases from V and 2 bases from J; bases unmatched to any gene: 12. This CDR3 region has 18 residues. Germline V gene data show CDR1 as LNHDA and CDR2 as SQIVND (reference sequence). The CDR3 bases are TGTGCCAGTAGTCAAGAGCGGGAGGGCCGGGTAACCTACAATGAGCAGTTCTTC. This sequence encodes CASSQEREGRVTYNEQFF.

This chain joins TRBV7-8 and TRBJ2-3; TRBD1 might be the D (5 bases). The CDR3 is made up of 15 amino acids. Trimming stripped 6 bases from V and 2 bases from J, with 15 bases between. CDR1 and CDR2 from the germline V gene are SGHVS and FQNEAQ. In DNA, the CDR3 is TGTGCCAGCAGTCCTCCAGGGATCTACACAGATACGCAGTATTTT. Its translation is CASSPPGIYTDTQYF. The full variable domain, with the rest looked up from reference TRBV7-8 and TRBJ2-3, is GAGVSQSPRYKVAKRGQDVALRCDPISGHVSLFWYQQALGQGPEFLTYFQNEAQLDKSGLPSDRFFAERPEGSVSTLKIQRTQQEDSAVYLCASSPPGIYTDTQYFGPGTRLTVL.

In its sample, this clone was seen a few times. The rearrangement joins TRBV11-2 to TRBJ2-1; TRBD2 matches 7 bases. The CDR3 is 14 residues long. Germline CDR1 is SGHAT and CDR2 is FQNNGV. Trimming cost V 4 bases and J 7 bases; bases outside gene matches: 7. CDR3 sequence (DNA): TGTGCCAGCAGCTCGAGGCGACTAGCAAATGAGCAGTTCTTC. The encoded protein is CASSSRRLANEQFF.